This T cell receptor beta chain was captured in a study of T-cell reconstitution after alpha-beta-depleted transplantation in children. Using unique molecular identifiers, the investigators prepared the TCRbeta library. Each CDR3 protein gets one entry after TCRdb re-called the PCR reads with MiXCR. The sample gives 800,000 to 1,000,000 distinct CDR3 sequences, about 29% of which show up once; around 30% is in the top ten. CDR1 and CDR2 (germline): SNHLY, FYNNEI. The CDR3 loop spans 14 amino acids. V gave up 5 bases and J gave up 7 bases, with 14 bases separating them. This sequence joins TRBV2 and TRBJ1-4; D is uncertain. The TCR originated in a boy under two years old who had a stem cell transplant for SCID, so the T cells may come from the graft donor. The material was PBMCs, mostly from graft donor cells, obtained 360 days after TCRalphabeta/CD19-depleted stem cell transplant. The CDR3 loop reads CASSPGYNSEKLFF. CDR3 coding DNA: TGTGCCAGCAGTCCGGGGTACAATTCTGAAAAACTGTTTTTT.